The clone carrying this TCR beta chain was recorded a few times. Its antigen remains unknown. This entry comes from a study of response to subunit inactivated influenza vaccine. Study-level findings and limits: The authors offered the suggestion that each seasonal influenza vaccination recruits few new T cells.

TCRdb called the RT-PCR reads again in MiXCR, with one record for every CDR3 protein. The table lists 500,000 to 600,000 distinct CDR3 sequences, approximately 17% of them singletons. The sequence came from a man aged 50-75 years who received an inactivated influenza vaccine. The source was CD4+ T cells sorted from PBMCs, collected about 23 months after vaccination.

The CDR3 nucleotides read TGCAGTGCTAGAGATTGGTTTGAGGGGAACATTCAGTACTTC. Its translation: CSARDWFEGNIQYF. This rearrangement joins TRBV20-1 to TRBJ2-4, with D possibly called TRBD1 or TRBD2 (5 bases each). From germline, CDR1 is DFQATT and CDR2 SNEGSKA (reference sequence). The CDR3 sequence is 14 residues long. Trimming stripped 0 bases from V and 7 bases from J, with 13 bases between.